Each of the 16 T cell receptor beta chains below was sequenced from the same sample in a study of blood T cell repertoires in COVID-19. Only in-frame clones appear in the TCRdb table, and some are missing; sequencing was by immunoSEQ multiplex PCR. The table shows around 140,000 clones, with over 80% occurring only once. Sequences were obtained from peripheral blood. The source of these receptors is a human donor in a cohort sampled during active COVID-19.

This sequence joins TRBV11-2 and TRBJ2-7; 14 bases are a match to TRBD2. From germline, CDR1 is SGHAT and CDR2 FQNNGV. V shed 4 bases, J shed 3 bases, and the junction held 2 bases outside the gene matches. This CDR3 contains 15 residues. CDR3 DNA sequence: TGTGCCAGCAGCTACGGGACTAGCGGGAGCTACGAGCAGTACTTC. Amino acids: CASSYGTSGSYEQYF.

The V and J genes are TRBV4-1 and TRBJ2-1; a weak D match, TRBD2 (6 bases). Germline CDR1 and CDR2: MGHRA and YSYEKL. The V and J ends lost 0 bases and 0 bases respectively, with 12 bases between them. The CDR3 contains 17 residues. The CDR3 protein is CASSQDLGTSSYNEQFF. CDR3 in DNA: TGCGCCAGCAGCCAAGATCTCGGGACTTCCTCCTACAATGAGCAGTTCTTC.

The chain carries TRBV20-1 and TRBJ2-4, with D possibly TRBD1 on 5 matching bases. V lost 3 bases and J 1 base, leaving 19 bases between the germline ends. CDR1 and CDR2 from the germline V gene are DFQATT and SNEGSKA (reference sequence). The CDR3 is 17 residues long. CDR3 region: CSASPWTTSIAKNIQYF. CDR3 in DNA: TGCAGTGCTAGTCCCTGGACAACTTCCATTGCCAAAAACATTCAGTACTTC.

This clone appeared a single time. The rearrangement joins TRBV19 to TRBJ2-7; possible D gene TRBD1, 6 bases. Trimming shortened V by 7 bases and J by 1 base, and 17 bases separated the two germline ends. This CDR3 is 15 amino acids long. Germline CDR1 and CDR2: LNHDA and SQIVND (reference sequence). The CDR3 sequence: CASTGQFQGSYEQYF. The DNA of the CDR3 is TGTGCCAGTACCGGACAGTTCCAGGGATCCTACGAGCAGTACTTC. Full variable domain (remainder filled in from reference TRBV19 and TRBJ2-7): DGGITQSPKYLFRKEGQNVTLSCEQNLNHDAMYWYRQDPGQGLRLIYYSQIVNDFQKGDIAEGYSVSREKKESFPLTVTSAQKNPTAFYLCASTGQFQGSYEQYFGPGTRLTVT.

This chain uses TRBV6-6 with TRBJ1-5, with D uncertain. V was cut by 0 bases and J by 3 bases, with 6 bases left in between. The CDR3 is 14 amino acids. CDR1 MNHNY and CDR2 SVGAGI come from the germline V gene (reference sequence). CDR3: CASSYSFINQPQHF. In DNA form, the CDR3 reads TGTGCCAGCAGTTACTCATTTATCAATCAGCCCCAGCATTTT.

The chain recombines TRBV18 with TRBJ1-4; 12 nucleotides match TRBD1. With 3 bases clipped from V and 4 bases from J, the junction kept 3 bases outside the gene matches. Per germline, CDR1 KGHSH and CDR2 LQKENI. The CDR3 consists of 16 residues. CDR3 region: CASSPGQGAGNEKLFF. CDR3 DNA sequence: TGTGCCAGCTCACCGGGACAGGGGGCTGGTAATGAAAAACTGTTTTTT.

The gene calls are TRBV19 and TRBJ1-4; 7 nucleotides match TRBD1. Germline CDR1 reads LNHDA; CDR2 reads SQIVND (reference sequence). With V trimmed by 3 bases and J by 3 bases, 7 bases remained unmatched. The CDR3 length is 16 residues. The DNA of the CDR3 is TGTGCCAGTAGTATCGGACAGGTGCGGGCTAATGAAAAACTGTTTTTT. This encodes CASSIGQVRANEKLFF.

The genes are TRBV7-3 and TRBJ1-1, with 7 bases that match TRBD1. In germline, CDR1 is SGHTA, CDR2 FQGTGA. The CDR3 runs to 14 residues. V lost 5 bases to trimming and J lost 1 base; unmatched junction nucleotides: 4. The CDR3 spells CASSPRDRNTEAFF. As DNA, the CDR3 is TGTGCCAGCAGCCCGCGGGACAGGAACACTGAAGCTTTCTTT.

In its sample, this clone was seen a few times. The chain carries TRBV5-1 and TRBJ2-2; the D gene is possibly TRBD2 (6 bases). The CDR3 is made up of 18 amino acids. CDR1 and CDR2 from the germline V gene are SGHRS and YFSETQ. V lost 0 bases to trimming and J lost 4 bases, with 19 bases between them. The CDR3 region has the DNA TGCGCCAGCAGCTTGGCCAGTATGACTAGTTCTCGCACCGGGGAGCTGTTTTTT. It yields the protein CASSLASMTSSRTGELFF.

This clone showed up just once. V is TRBV19 and J is TRBJ2-7; the D gene is possibly TRBD2 (6 bases). V was shortened by 3 bases and J by 4 bases, with 19 bases between the two germline ends. CDR1 and CDR2 from the germline V gene are LNHDA and SQIVND (reference sequence). The CDR3 covers 16 residues. The DNA of the CDR3 is TGTGCCAGTAGTATTAGGGCTTCGGGAGAGGGGTACGAGCAGTACTTC. Translation gives CASSIRASGEGYEQYF.

The chain couples TRBV28 to TRBJ1-1; D ambiguous. Germline loops: CDR1 MDHEN, CDR2 SYDVKM. The CDR3 totals 11 residues. The germline V and J ends were trimmed by 9 bases and 2 bases, with 7 bases remaining between them. CDR3 amino acids: CASLVNTEAFF. Written as DNA, the CDR3 is TGTGCCAGTCTTGTTAACACTGAAGCTTTCTTT. The full variable domain, with the rest looked up from reference TRBV28 and TRBJ1-1, is DVKVTQSSRYLVKRTGEKVFLECVQDMDHENMFWYRQDPGLGLRLIYFSYDVKMKEKGDIPEGYSVSREKKERFSLILESASTNQTSMYLCASLVNTEAFFGQGTRLTVV.

The chain joins TRBV19 to TRBJ2-7, with TRBD2 matching over 8 bases. From germline, CDR1 is LNHDA and CDR2 SQIVND (reference sequence). Germline trimming cut 5 bases from V and 3 bases from J; bases unmatched to any gene: 6. This CDR3 is built from 14 residues. CDR3 amino acids: CASSPSGSGYEQYF. The CDR3 DNA is TGTGCCAGTAGTCCAAGCGGGAGTGGCTACGAGCAGTACTTC.

The chain carries TRBV5-1 and TRBJ1-1; 8 positions match TRBD1. Trimming removed 3 bases from V and 6 bases from J; junction bases left unmatched: 7. Per germline, CDR1 SGHRS and CDR2 YFSETQ. The CDR3 runs 14 residues. CDR3 bases: TGCGCCAGCAGCTGGCAGGGGGCCGGTTCTGAAGCTTTCTTT. It codes for CASSWQGAGSEAFF.

This chain joins TRBV5-6 and TRBJ2-5, with D perhaps matching TRBD1 (6 bases). CDR1 and CDR2 from the germline V gene are SGHDT and YYEEEE. CDR3 length: 15 residues. Trimming removed 0 bases from V and 2 bases from J, with 11 bases in between. The DNA for the CDR3 is TGTGCCAGCAGCTTGGCCTTTGGACAGCAAGAGACCCAGTACTTC. It codes for CASSLAFGQQETQYF.

Here the CDR3 DNA reads TGCGCCAGCAGCTCCGGAGGCGGGACGTGGAACACCATATATTTT. Residues: CASSSGGGTWNTIYF. The V gene is TRBV5-1, the J gene TRBJ1-3; perhaps TRBD1 as D (5 bases). The germline V gene has CDR1 SGHRS and CDR2 YFSETQ. The CDR3 is made up of 15 amino acids. With 3 bases removed from V and 7 bases from J, the gap between germline ends came to 17 bases.

The V and J genes are TRBV10-3 and TRBJ2-5, with 11 bases identical to TRBD2. The CDR3 is 15 residues long. The J segment lost 4 bases and the V segment lost 4 bases, leaving 5 bases of the junction unmatched. Per germline, CDR1 ENHRY and CDR2 SYGVKD. DNA of the CDR3: TGTGCCATCAGTGCGACTAGCGGGGTTGGAGAGACCCAGTACTTC. This translates into CAISATSGVGETQYF.